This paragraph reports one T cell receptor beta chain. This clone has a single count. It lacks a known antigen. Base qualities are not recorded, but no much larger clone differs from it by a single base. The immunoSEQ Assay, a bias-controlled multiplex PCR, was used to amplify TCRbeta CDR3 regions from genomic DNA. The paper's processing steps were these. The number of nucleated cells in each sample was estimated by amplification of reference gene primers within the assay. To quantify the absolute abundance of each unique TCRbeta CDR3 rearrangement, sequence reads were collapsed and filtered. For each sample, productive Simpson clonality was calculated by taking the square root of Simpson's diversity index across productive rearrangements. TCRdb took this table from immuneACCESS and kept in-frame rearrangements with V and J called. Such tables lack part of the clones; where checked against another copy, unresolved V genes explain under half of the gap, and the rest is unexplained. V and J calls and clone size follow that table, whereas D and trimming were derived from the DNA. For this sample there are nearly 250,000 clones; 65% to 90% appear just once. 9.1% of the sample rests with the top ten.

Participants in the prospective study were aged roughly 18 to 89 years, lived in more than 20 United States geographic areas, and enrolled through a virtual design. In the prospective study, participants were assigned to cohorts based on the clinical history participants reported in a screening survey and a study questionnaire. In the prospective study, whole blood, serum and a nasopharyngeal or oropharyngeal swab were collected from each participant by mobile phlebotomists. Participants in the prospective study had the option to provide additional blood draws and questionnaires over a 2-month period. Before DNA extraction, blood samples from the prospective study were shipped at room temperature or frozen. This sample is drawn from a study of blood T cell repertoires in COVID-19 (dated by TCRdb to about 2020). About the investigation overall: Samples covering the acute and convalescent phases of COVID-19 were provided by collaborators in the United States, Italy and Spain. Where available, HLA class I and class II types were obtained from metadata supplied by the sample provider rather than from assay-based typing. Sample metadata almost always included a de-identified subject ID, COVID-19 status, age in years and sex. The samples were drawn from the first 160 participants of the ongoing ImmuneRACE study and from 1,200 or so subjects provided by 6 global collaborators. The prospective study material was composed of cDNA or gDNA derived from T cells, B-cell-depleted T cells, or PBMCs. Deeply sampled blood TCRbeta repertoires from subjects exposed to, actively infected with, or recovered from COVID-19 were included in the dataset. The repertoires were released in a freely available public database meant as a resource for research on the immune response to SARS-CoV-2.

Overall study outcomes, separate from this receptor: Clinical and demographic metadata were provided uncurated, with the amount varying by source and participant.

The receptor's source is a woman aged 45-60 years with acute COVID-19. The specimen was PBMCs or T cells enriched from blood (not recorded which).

The DNA sequence follows: TGCGCCAGCAGCTTGGTATCAGGTTACACCGGGGAGCTGTTTTTT. Its protein is CASSLVSGYTGELFF. The sequence joins TRBV5-1 to TRBJ2-2; confidence is insufficient to name the D gene. Taken from the germline V gene, the CDR1 and CDR2 loops are SGHRS and YFSETQ. Including the terminal cysteine and phenylalanine, the CDR3 comprises 15 residues. Only the CDR3 DNA is retained, 45 bases long and in frame from the first base. Trimming costs V 0 bases and J 3 bases, and their ends lie 9 bases apart.